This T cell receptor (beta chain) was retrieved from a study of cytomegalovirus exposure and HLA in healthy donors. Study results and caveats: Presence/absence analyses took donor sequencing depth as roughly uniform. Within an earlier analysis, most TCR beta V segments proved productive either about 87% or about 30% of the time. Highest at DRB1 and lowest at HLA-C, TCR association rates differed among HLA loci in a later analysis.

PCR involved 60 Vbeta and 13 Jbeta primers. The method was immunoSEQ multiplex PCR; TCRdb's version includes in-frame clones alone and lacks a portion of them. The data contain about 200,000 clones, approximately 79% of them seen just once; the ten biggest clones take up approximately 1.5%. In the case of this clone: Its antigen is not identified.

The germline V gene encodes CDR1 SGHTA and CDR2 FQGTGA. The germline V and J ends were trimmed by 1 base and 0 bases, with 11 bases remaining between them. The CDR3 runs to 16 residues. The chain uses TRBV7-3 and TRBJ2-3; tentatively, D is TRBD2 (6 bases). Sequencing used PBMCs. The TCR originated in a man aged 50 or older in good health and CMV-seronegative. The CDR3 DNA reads TGTGCCAGCAGCTTAATGGGGGGAGAAAGCACAGATACGCAGTATTTT. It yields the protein CASSLMGGESTDTQYF.